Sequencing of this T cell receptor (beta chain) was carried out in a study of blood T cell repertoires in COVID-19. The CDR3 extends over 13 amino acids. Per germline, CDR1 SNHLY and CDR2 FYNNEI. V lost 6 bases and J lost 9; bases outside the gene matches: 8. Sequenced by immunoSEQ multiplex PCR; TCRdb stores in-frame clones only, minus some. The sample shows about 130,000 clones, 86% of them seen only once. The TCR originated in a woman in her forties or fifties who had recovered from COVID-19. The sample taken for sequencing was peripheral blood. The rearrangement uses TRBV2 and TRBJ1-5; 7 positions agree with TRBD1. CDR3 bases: TGTGCCAGCAGGGAGGGGGCGAAAAGGCCCCAGCATTTT. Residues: CASREGAKRPQHF.